The 7 T cell receptor beta chains reported below all come from one sample, sequenced in a study of Graves' ophthalmopathy and Graves' hyperthyroidism. Amplification of the TCR beta CDR3 regions used RNA transcripts (as template). An opening RT-PCR round employed HTBI primers and preceded a second-round multiplex PCR. TCRdb itself ran the multiplex PCR reads through MiXCR, one entry per CDR3 protein. The table has a few hundred thousand distinct CDR3 sequences, about 18% seen once. The sequenced sample consisted of peripheral blood. The receptors were gathered from an adult woman with stable Graves' hyperthyroidism.

This clonotype has at least ten counts. The chain employs TRBV6-2 or TRBV6-3 and TRBJ2-5; D remains ambiguous. This CDR3 has 13 residues. Trimming took 6 bases from V and 5 from J, leaving 13 bases between them. Per the germline V gene, CDR1 is MNHEY and CDR2 is SVGEGT. CDR3 nucleotides: TGTGCCAGCAGACCCTTATTACGGGAGACCCAGTACTTC. Translated: CASRPLLRETQYF.

The genes are TRBV4-1 and TRBJ2-7, with 11 bases that match TRBD1. Germline values: CDR1 MGHRA, CDR2 YSYEKL. Trimming took 3 bases from V and 2 from J; bases not matched to a gene: 6. The CDR3 length is 16 residues. CDR3 DNA: TGCGCCAGCAGCCAGGACAGGGGGCTCGGGACCTACGAGCAGTACTTC. It codes for CASSQDRGLGTYEQYF.

Note on this clonotype: This may be a read error, as it is one base from a much larger clone. Likely a read error: the CDR3 ends without its conserved phenylalanine or tryptophan. The V and J genes are TRBV18 and TRBJ2-5, with D possibly matching TRBD2 (5 bases). The CDR3 sequence is 14 residues long. Trimming shortened V by 2 bases and J by 0 bases, and 7 bases separated the two germline ends. Germline-derived CDR1 and CDR2 are KGHSH and LQKENI. In DNA form, the CDR3 reads TGTGCCAGCTCACCATACGGGAACCAAGAGACCCAGTACTCC. It specifies CASSPYGNQETQYS.

Written as DNA, the CDR3 is TGCAGTGCCACAAACCTAGCGGGAACCCAAGAGACCCAGTACTTC. It encodes CSATNLAGTQETQYF. V usage is TRBV20-1 and J usage is TRBJ2-5, with 9 bases fitting TRBD2. From germline, CDR1 is DFQATT and CDR2 SNEGSKA (reference sequence). The V segment lost 6 bases and the J segment 1 base; nucleotides outside the gene matches: 9. The CDR3 is 15 residues long.

This clonotype was seen repeatedly, ten times or more. The CDR3 DNA reads TGTGCCACCAGCAGAGTACGCCCGACAGGGGCGGGCACTGAAGCTTTCTTT. The encoded protein is CATSRVRPTGAGTEAFF. The J gene is TRBJ1-1, the V gene TRBV15; 8 bases are a match to TRBD1. With 1 base clipped from V and 4 bases from J, the junction kept 11 bases outside the gene matches. The CDR3 extends over 17 amino acids. CDR1 and CDR2 from the germline V gene are LNHNV and YYDKDF (reference sequence).

The chain joins TRBV20-1 to TRBJ2-7; TRBD2 is a possible D gene (7 bases). V lost 0 bases and J lost 2, with 14 bases in between. The CDR3 runs 15 residues. Germline assignment: CDR1 DFQATT and CDR2 SNEGSKA (reference sequence). CDR3 residues: CSARDQGGGAYEQYF. CDR3 DNA sequence: TGCAGTGCTAGAGATCAGGGAGGGGGAGCCTACGAGCAGTACTTC.

This clonotype occurred many times. A much larger clone lies a single base off, so this may be a read error. This chain joins TRBV6-2 or TRBV6-3 and TRBJ2-7; the D gene is possibly TRBD1 (5 bases). The CDR3 sequence is 14 residues long. CDR1 is MNHEY, CDR2 SVGEGT, per germline. In DNA, the CDR3 is TGTGTCAGCAGGGATTTCAAGCATCCTATGGGACAGTACTTC. This translates into CVSRDFKHPMGQYF.